The present entry profiles one T cell receptor beta chain with its context. The count of this clonotype is one. The antigen it recognizes is unknown. No base quality values were provided; no much bigger clone lies one nucleotide off. A single read counts as weak evidence. These data originate in a study of vaccination and CD4 T cells after COVID-19 (dated 2022 in TCRdb). Regarding the research as a whole: The convalescent cohort included six males and four females, with two Hispanic individuals, seven Caucasians, two Asians and one multiracial person. Each participant got two doses of either the Pfizer-BioNTech BNT162b2 vaccine (n=8) or the Moderna mRNA-1273 vaccine (n=2). Post-COVID blood samples from convalescent patients were collected a median of around 100 days after diagnosis, with a range of roughly 35 to 180 days. Post-vaccine blood samples were taken a median of 72 days after the second vaccine dose, with a range of about 12 to 250 days. The cultures were stimulated with overlapping spike peptide pools from SARS-CoV-2 and from the common cold coronaviruses HCoV-NL63, HCoV-OC43 and HCoV-229E. As controls, cultures received a CEFX viral epitope pool (the positive control), an HIV-1 Nef peptide pool (the negative control), or no peptide at all. The spike-specific CD4+ TCR repertoire was compared before and after mRNA vaccination in fewer than eleven COVID-19 convalescent patients and several infection-naive healthy vaccine recipients. In an earlier paper using these donors, memory CD4+ T cell crossreactivity between SARS-CoV-2 and common cold coronavirus spike proteins was assessed at the TCR clonotype level.

The germline V gene (reference sequence) supplies CDR1 SEHNR and CDR2 FQNEAQ. At the junction V is shortened by 4 bases and J by 4 bases, with 4 bases in between. The CDR3 runs 12 amino acids, cysteine and phenylalanine included. Only CDR3 DNA is held: 36 bases, read in frame from base 1. The treatment or condition label, as the study defines it: approximately 9-day PBMC culture with coronavirus spike peptide pools or control peptides (ViraFEST assay). CD4+ T cells from unexposed donors were collected before the COVID-19 pandemic (2011-2018). To expand antigen-specific T cells with peptide pools and then pick out the expanded clonotypes through TCR sequencing, the study relied on the ViraFEST assay. PBMCs were cultured at roughly 1.9 million per well in IMDM supplemented with 5% human AB serum and around 9.5 IU/ml IL-2, with approximately 11 ug/ml peptide pools added. Half of the culture medium was replaced with fresh IL-2-containing medium on days 3 and 7. CD4+ T cells were isolated after approximately ten days of culture through negative selection using the EasySep CD4+ T cell isolation kit. As far as cell numbers permitted, CD4+ T cells from unexposed donors were tested for reactivity against SARS-CoV-2 S and N as well as four spike pools from common cold coronaviruses. Ficoll-Paque Plus gradient centrifugation was used to isolate PBMCs from whole blood, and the isolated PBMCs were then either used fresh or cryopreserved at -140C. Each culture condition was generally run in triplicate wells. The leukapheresis product used for the unexposed donors was purchased from a commercial source.

The library relied on PCR. DNA from cultured CD4+ T cells was subjected to TCR sequencing with the Oncomine TCR Beta short-read assay at the Johns Hopkins FTIC core. Genomic DNA was extracted from the cultured CD4+ T cells with the QIAamp micro DNA kit. Oncomine TCR Beta libraries made from cultured CD4+ T cells were pooled using unique dual indexes and sequenced on an Illumina iSeq 100. Per the source publication's procedure: Non-productive sequences were removed, and CDR3s that did not start with C, did not end with F or W, or were shorter than 7 amino acids were discarded. The MANAFEST web application identified antigen-specific clonotypes by comparing peptide-stimulated wells against reference wells and other culture wells. To be called positive, a clone needed an FDR below 0.05, an odds ratio above 5, and a productive frequency above 0.1% in at least two of three replicate wells. Cross-reactive clonotypes were defined as significantly expanded in both SARS-CoV-2 spike wells and at least one common cold coronavirus spike condition. CDR3 homology was assessed with Levenshtein distances (stringdist) and unrooted phylogenetic trees (ape) in R version 3.6.1. Using fastp trimming at Q25 and MiXCR clonotype assembly, TCRdb reanalyzed the public sequencing data and kept in-frame beta chains. Every entry covers one CDR3 protein and lists the most common genes and DNA from its rows. These V and J calls originate from TCRdb's pipeline instead of the authors' own analysis. This sample holds about 9,200 distinct CDR3 sequences; under 40% were observed only once. The top ten clonotypes cover 8% to 8.5% of the sample.

Broader findings and caveats from the paper: In convalescent patients, a median 86.3% of post-vaccine SARS-CoV-2-reactive clones were detected only after vaccination, suggesting vaccine-specific priming. Only a relatively small number of convalescent patients were included in the study, and early timepoints following natural infection were not analyzed. An increase in the median number of SARS-CoV-2-reactive clonotypes from approximately 23 after infection to a few dozen after vaccination was observed, but the change was not found to be significant. Of the vaccine-specific clones in convalescent patients, 304 of 307, or nearly all, reacted only to SARS-CoV-2 spike and did not cross-react with common cold coronaviruses.

The sequencing input was CD4+ T cells from blood, cultured in vitro. The rearranged chain carries TRBV7-9 and TRBJ2-2, with the D gene uncertain. The sequence was collected from a human donor in good health. The CDR3 region: CASSYSTGELFF. The DNA sequence reads TGTGCCAGCAGCTACTCCACCGGGGAGCTGTTTTTT.